Below are 18 T cell receptor beta chains sequenced from a single sample in a study of T cell repertoires in cytomegalovirus infection. One entry per CDR3 protein results from TCRdb running MiXCR on the reads. The sample records 680,000 or so distinct CDR3 sequences, about 40% being singletons. Sequencing was done on a sample of PBMCs. The receptor set was obtained from a human donor in good health (CMV status not recorded). Some clones in this sample may be carry-over from other donors' samples.

This clonotype was recorded a few times. This chain joins TRBV23-1 and TRBJ1-6; no firm D call. TRBV23-1 is reported as an ORF; its role is uncertain. The V and J ends lost 0 bases and 0 bases respectively, with 9 bases between them. The CDR3 totals 17 residues. DNA of the CDR3: TGCGCCAGCAGTCAATCAAGAGTTAGCTCCTATAATTCACCCCTCCACTTT. As protein: CASSQSRVSSYNSPLHF.

This clonotype was picked up a small number of times. The V gene is TRBV7-2, the J gene TRBJ1-6; D is ambiguous. Trimming pared 1 base from V and 13 bases from J, leaving 11 bases between. CDR1 is SGHTA, CDR2 FQGNSA, per germline. CDR3 length equals 13 residues. The CDR3 is CASSLEEGRPLHF. The DNA of the CDR3 is TGTGCCAGCAGCTTAGAGGAGGGTCGGCCCCTCCACTTT.

V is TRBV29-1 and J is TRBJ1-3; D is possibly TRBD1 (6 bases). Trimming removed 7 bases at V and 0 bases at J, with 19 bases between. The CDR3 runs to 16 residues. Germline V CDR1 and CDR2: SQVTM, ANQGSEA. CDR3 in amino acids: CSARRDNMGSGNTIYF. The CDR3 nucleotides read TGCAGCGCGCGCCGGGACAACATGGGCTCTGGAAACACCATATATTTT.

The rearrangement joins TRBV29-1 to TRBJ1-6; tentatively, D is TRBD1 (6 bases). V was trimmed by 5 bases and J by 7 bases, leaving 18 bases between them. This CDR3 region has 15 residues. The germline V gene has CDR1 SQVTM and CDR2 ANQGSEA. CDR3 in DNA: TGCAGCGTTCCGCGACAGGCGGCTAAGAATTCACCCCTCCACTTT. This translates into CSVPRQAAKNSPLHF.

The V and J genes are TRBV28 and TRBJ2-1, with 7 bases lining up with TRBD2. This CDR3 region has 15 residues. With V trimmed by 7 bases and J by 9 bases, 15 bases remained unmatched. Germline V CDR1 and CDR2: MDHEN, SYDVKM. CDR3 sequence: CASTVMGGGEGEQFF. The DNA of the CDR3 is TGTGCCAGCACCGTAATGGGGGGGGGGGAGGGTGAGCAGTTCTTC.

This clonotype was counted at least ten times. This chain connects TRBV29-1 to TRBJ2-5; possibly TRBD1 for D (6 bases). Trimming removed 7 bases at V and 1 base at J, with 13 bases between. The CDR3 is made up of 13 amino acids. The germline gives CDR1 SQVTM, CDR2 ANQGSEA. The CDR3 coding sequence is TGCAGCGGTACCAGGGGACCCCAAGAGACCCAGTACTTC. It translates to CSGTRGPQETQYF. Filled out from reference TRBV29-1 and TRBJ2-5, the complete variable domain reads SAVISQKPSRDICQRGTSLTIQCQVDSQVTMMFWYRQQPGQSLTLIATANQGSEATYESGFVIDKFPISRPNLTFSTLTVSNMSPEDSSIYLCSGTRGPQETQYFGPGTRLLVL.

The chain employs TRBV12-3 or TRBV12-4 and TRBJ1-5, with D unclear. The CDR3 sequence is 14 residues long. V shed 3 bases and J shed 5 bases, with 11 bases lying between them. DNA of the CDR3: TGTGCCAGCAGTTTCGGAAGGGATCATCAGCCCCAGCATTTT. Its protein product is CASSFGRDHQPQHF.

The gene calls are TRBV6-1 and TRBJ2-7; tentatively, D is TRBD2 (7 bases). The germline gives CDR1 MNHNS, CDR2 SASEGT. CDR3 length: 13 residues. V was pared by 6 bases and J by 4 bases, with 13 bases between. The CDR3 coding sequence is TGTGCCAGCAGAGGGGGGGGCGTGTACGAGCAGTACTTC. As protein: CASRGGGVYEQYF.

The chain joins TRBV7-8 to TRBJ2-4; no clear D gene. Germline lookup yields CDR1 SGHVS and CDR2 FQNEAQ. The ends were cut back, 2 bases at V and 0 bases at J, with 8 bases in the middle. This CDR3 is 15 amino acids long. This CDR3 reads CASSLNGLAKNIQYF. DNA of the CDR3: TGTGCCAGCAGCTTAAATGGGCTAGCCAAAAACATTCAGTACTTC.

The rearrangement joins TRBV12-3 or TRBV12-4 to TRBJ2-3, with 8 bases identical to TRBD2. The length of the CDR3 is 17 residues. The J segment lost 2 bases and the V segment lost 4 bases, leaving 11 bases of the junction unmatched. The CDR3 bases are TGTGCCAGCAGTTCCGAGACGGTAGCGGGAACCACAGATACGCAGTATTTT. Protein: CASSSETVAGTTDTQYF.

This clonotype showed up just a few times. The gene calls are TRBV28 and TRBJ1-2; possible D gene TRBD1, 6 bases. Per germline, CDR1 MDHEN and CDR2 SYDVKM. The length of the CDR3 is 16 residues. With 2 bases removed from V and 5 bases from J, the gap between germline ends came to 18 bases. For the CDR3, the DNA is TGTGCCAGCAGTTTAGAGAAACCGGACAGCTTGTATGGCTACACCTTC. Translated, it gives CASSLEKPDSLYGYTF.

This clonotype has a handful of counts. The CDR3 region has the DNA TGTGCCAGCAGCCAAGCGCATAGTGGAAACACCATATATTTT. Its translation is CASSQAHSGNTIYF. The chain is built from TRBV3-1 and TRBJ1-3; D not resolved. This CDR3 contains 14 residues. V dropped 1 base and J dropped 3 bases, with 7 bases sitting between them. Germline-derived CDR1 and CDR2 are LGHDT and YNNKEL (reference sequence). The variable domain in full, completed from reference TRBV3-1 and TRBJ1-3, reads DTAVSQTPKYLVTQMGNDKSIKCEQNLGHDTMYWYKQDSKKFLKIMFSYNNKELIINETVPNRFSPKSPDKAHLNLHINSLELGDSAVYFCASSQAHSGNTIYFGEGSWLTVV.

The genes are TRBV2 and TRBJ2-2; D possibly corresponds to TRBD1 (6 bases). Germline CDR1 reads SNHLY; CDR2 reads FYNNEI. V lost 8 bases to trimming and J lost 5 bases, with 6 bases between them. This CDR3 comprises 11 residues. The CDR3 spells CASQGTGELFF. CDR3 bases: TGTGCCAGCCAGGGGACCGGGGAGCTGTTTTTT.

The V and J genes are TRBV10-3 and TRBJ2-3, with unresolved D. CDR1 and CDR2 (germline): ENHRY, SYGVKD. V lost 3 bases to trimming and J lost 6 bases, with 10 bases between them. This CDR3 is 13 amino acids long. CDR3 sequence reads: CAISDGPTDTQYF. The DNA for the CDR3 is TGTGCCATCAGTGACGGCCCTACTGATACGCAGTATTTT.

The V call is TRBV7-2, the J call TRBJ2-7; possibly TRBD2 for D (7 bases). Trimming took off 0 bases at V and 6 bases at J, with 15 bases between the two ends. Per germline, CDR1 SGHTA and CDR2 FQGNSA. This CDR3 is 15 amino acids long. Here the CDR3 reads CASSLAPMGGGEQYF. CDR3 DNA: TGTGCCAGCAGCTTAGCCCCAATGGGAGGGGGCGAGCAGTACTTC.

The chain combines TRBV15 with TRBJ1-5; D call uncertain. Per germline, CDR1 LNHNV and CDR2 YYDKDF (reference sequence). Trimming stripped 0 bases from V and 2 bases from J, with 11 bases between. The CDR3 covers 16 residues. CDR3 sequence: CATSRDTLGGNQPQHF. In nucleotides, the CDR3 is TGTGCCACCAGCAGAGATACCCTAGGAGGCAATCAGCCCCAGCATTTT.

This chain links TRBV28 with TRBJ1-1, with D uncertain. CDR3 size: 12 residues. Trimming took off 5 bases at V and 8 bases at J, with 12 bases between the two ends. The germline CDR1 and CDR2 sequences are MDHEN and SYDVKM. The CDR3 loop reads CASSLQCPEAFF. DNA of the CDR3: TGTGCCAGCAGTCTCCAGTGTCCGGAAGCTTTCTTT.

Many counts were recorded for this clonotype. The chain couples TRBV7-2 to TRBJ2-3, with 10 bases lining up with TRBD2. This CDR3 is 15 amino acids long. Per the germline V gene, CDR1 is SGHTA and CDR2 is FQGNSA. With 5 bases clipped from V and 4 bases from J, the junction kept 6 bases outside the gene matches. CDR3 DNA sequence: TGTGCCAGCAGCAAGCGGGGGGGCCAAGCAGATACGCAGTATTTT. Protein product: CASSKRGGQADTQYF.